The entry below describes one TCR beta chain. This clonotype was recorded many times. The antigen it binds to is not known. The sample holds no much larger clone one base away, and base qualities are not on file. The data were taken from a study of T cells in Graves' hyperthyroidism and ophthalmopathy (dated by TCRdb to the late 2010s). In terms of the full investigation: Peripheral blood was sampled at the time of initial diagnosis, prior to any treatment. Following sampling, methimazole starting at 30 mg daily was given to hyperthyroidism patients, and high-dose intravenous methylprednisolone was given to ophthalmopathy patients. A discovery cohort of about 100 patients, about 44 with Graves' ophthalmopathy and fewer than 65 with stable Graves' hyperthyroidism, was used to find distinguishing TCR V-J signatures. In several Graves' hyperthyroidism patients, the study also compared T-cell repertoires from thyroid tissue with T-cell repertoires from blood. Prospective prediction of ophthalmopathy was tested in an independent validation cohort consisting of fewer than 20 hyperthyroidism patients and approximately 16 patients who later progressed to ophthalmopathy. The 100 discovery patients were randomly split 7:3 into training and test sets. According to the paper, TCR Vbeta CDR3 sequencing was carried out on about 140 peripheral blood samples, which came from 40 to 45 ophthalmopathy, 70 to 80 hyperthyroidism and roughly 17 progressor patients.

The CDR3 sequence holds 19 residues, the cysteine and phenylalanine included. Solely the CDR3 DNA is kept, with 57 bases framed from the first base. According to the germline V gene, CDR1 reads SGHVS and CDR2 reads FQNEAQ. V and J are trimmed by 0 bases and 0 bases, and the gene matches miss 11 bases of the junction. Stable Graves' hyperthyroidism was defined as no progression to ophthalmopathy during 18 months of follow-up. Hyperthyroidism patients were aged 18 to 65 years and newly diagnosed, with disease duration of less than 2 months. Exclusion was applied to patients with uncontrolled infections, other autoimmune diseases, pregnancy or lactation. Diagnoses relied on clinical symptoms, serum thyroxine and TRAb, thyroid ultrasound and orbital computed tomography. PBMCs were separated from 10 ml of fresh peripheral blood using Ficoll-Paque density gradient centrifugation. Total RNA was extracted using Trizol reagent, and RNA quality was assessed on an Agilent 2100 Bioanalyzer.

TCR beta CDR3 regions were amplified from RNA transcripts. For the first round of RT-PCR on the TCR CDR3, the HTBI primer set was used together with the Qiagen OneStep RT-PCR kit. Libraries were constructed in a second round of multiplex PCR, after which size selection and purification were carried out. The libraries were sequenced on an Illumina HiSeq2000 using paired-end 100 bp reads. Per the source publication's procedure: Raw data were processed with SOAPnuke, discarding reads with adapters, uncalled bases, mean Phred below 15, or no exact constant-primer or identifier match. COPE v1.2.5 was used to merge high-quality paired reads, and clonotypes were defined as unique nucleotide sequences. MiTCR v1.1 was used to align the clonotypes against IMGT TRBV, TRBD and TRBJ reference segments. The analysis included only V-J combinations with a frequency above 0.0001, which together covered about 99% of the repertoires. A TCS score was defined as the ratio of F50 (clonal expansion) to E x V (chaos), with BLOSUM62-based TCRdist applied between CDR3 peptides within each V-J. Welch's t-statistics and random forest reduced some 510 V-J features to roughly 13, which were used in a naive Bayes classifier (R e1071). In-frame beta chains were kept once TCRdb had trimmed the public reads at Q25 with fastp and called clones with MiXCR. Entries are consolidated by CDR3 protein sequence, retaining the most common genes and DNA. These V and J calls derive from TCRdb rather than the authors' analysis. Here the sample has under 400,000 distinct CDR3 sequences; roughly 14% occur a single time. The top ten clonotypes cover about 10% of the sample.

The research as a whole found: In validation, the model predicted progression to ophthalmopathy a median of approximately 6.6 months before onset, with 65% to 71% sensitivity and about 72% specificity. Most expanded thyroid clonotypes (frequency above 0.001) were also detected in blood, a finding suggesting that blood repertoires may reflect thyroid immune responses. Ophthalmopathy was separated from stable hyperthyroidism by a 13 V-J signature model, with 87.88% sensitivity and approximately 81% specificity obtained in cross-validation and 80%/75% obtained in testing. No statistical method was used to set the sample size in advance, and investigators knew the group allocation.

The receptor's source is a woman between 55 and 75 years old with Graves' hyperthyroidism. The sample was blood. The chain couples TRBV7-8 to TRBJ2-3; TRBD2 lines up with 8 middle nucleotides. The CDR3 amino acid sequence is: CASSLAEPGLGPSTDTQYF. In nucleotide form, the sequence is TGTGCCAGCAGCTTAGCGGAACCGGGACTAGGTCCTAGCACAGATACGCAGTATTTT.